These T cell receptor beta chains were read from a single sample in a study of blood T cells in healthy people across ages. MiXCR, applied by TCRdb to the 5' RACE reads, yields one record per CDR3 protein. This table holds fewer than 2 million distinct CDR3 sequences, 35% to 50% found once. Source material: blood. These receptors were collected from a human donor in good health. CDR3s leave out the opening cysteine and the closing phenylalanine or tryptophan.

j_call v_call cdr3_aa
TRBJ2-7 TRBV6-7 ASSTPGY
TRBJ1-2 TRBV7-9 ASSLDLTRYGYT
TRBJ1-1 TRBV6-6 ASSEGSGHLAF
TRBJ1-2 TRBV7-2 ASSQGQGGHYGYT
TRBJ2-5 TRBV7-9 ASSLVTVRWETQY
TRBJ1-2 TRBV5-1 ASSQGQGESYT
TRBJ2-5 TRBV29-1 SVDSGYNEQY
TRBJ2-5 TRBV2 ATRQHQETQY
TRBJ2-7 TRBV12-3/TRBV12-4 ASSNRQLTHLIYEQY
TRBJ2-1 TRBV11-1 ASSVAAASGGLQILNEQF
TRBJ2-1 TRBV20-1 SARDRSTGTGTYNEQF
TRBJ1-6 TRBV7-9 ASSFSTGASYNSPLH
TRBJ2-7 TRBV28 ASSSPHFEQY
TRBJ2-5 TRBV20-1 SAYRRWTGGQETQY
TRBJ2-1 TRBV2 ASSEARTSGGWGLF
TRBJ2-3 TRBV7-9 ASSHGLGTDTQY
TRBJ1-2 TRBV9 ASSVAGDSLGYT
TRBJ1-2 TRBV6-5 ASSYSIPGTGEVEGYT
TRBJ2-5 TRBV7-9 ASSLVGGQLQETQY
TRBJ2-2 TRBV20-1 SASDRVSNTGELF
TRBJ2-7 TRBV15 ATSRTDRAYEQY
TRBJ2-5 TRBV9 AGSPGLAHRGETQY
TRBJ1-1 TRBV29-1 SVDRGRYTEAF
TRBJ2-5 TRBV4-2 ASNQDRGMGAQETQY
TRBJ2-4 TRBV6-2/TRBV6-3 ATADNSYQQY
TRBJ2-7 TRBV20-1 SASFRGYEQY
TRBJ1-6 TRBV14 ASSQWSNSPLH
TRBJ1-1 TRBV20-1 SALGQMDTEAF
TRBJ1-1 TRBV18 ASSPIWISTHTNTEAF
TRBJ1-2 TRBV9 ASSTPAQGRYGYT
TRBJ2-5 TRBV29-1 SVHRDFQEAQY
TRBJ2-1 TRBV20-1 SARPAGMSYNEQF
TRBJ1-6 TRBV4-2 AAGRDGFNNSPLH
TRBJ1-4 TRBV4-1 ASSQEPRRSEKLF
TRBJ1-1 TRBV20-1 SASFSKGYTEAF
TRBJ2-5 TRBV7-2 AGSPRLAGEETQY
TRBJ1-5 TRBV20-1 SVAAGHQPQH
TRBJ2-1 TRBV12-3/TRBV12-4 ASSPFAGGENEQF
TRBJ2-5 TRBV20-1 SAITGSAQY
TRBJ2-5 TRBV7-2 ASSLSDWAQY
TRBJ2-7 TRBV20-1 SASFRASYEQY